This TCR beta chain was observed in a study of blood T cells in healthy people across ages. The CDR3 is 12 residues long. In germline, CDR1 is SQVTM, CDR2 ANQGSEA. The V gene lost 4 bases and the J gene lost 7 bases, with 14 bases spanning the gap. The authors ran a second PCR of 7 to 11 cycles using a sample-barcoded 5' primer and a J-beta primer mix. TCRdb reanalysed the 5' RACE reads using MiXCR and keeps one entry per CDR3 protein. The sample lists approximately 800,000 distinct CDR3 sequences, just under 25% occurring once. These data were likewise used in another study, on T cells of mothers and their children.

This clonotype was obtained from a boy aged 5-17 years in good health. Sequences were obtained from blood. The chain carries TRBV29-1 and TRBJ2-7; D perhaps matches TRBD2 (5 bases). CDR3 sequence (DNA): TGCAGCGTTGCCGAGGGCAGCCAAGAGCAGTACTTC. Protein product: CSVAEGSQEQYF.